This TCR beta chain was profiled in a study of blood T cells in healthy people across ages (dated by TCRdb to between 2014 and 2017). Study-level background: In model experiments, roughly one uniquely barcoded TCR beta cDNA molecule per two T cells was captured by template switching. Using deep sequencing normalized with unique cDNA molecular identifiers, the study measured how TCR beta repertoire diversity changes with age. The donors were split into four age groups: young (average 16 years), middle-aged (39), aged (62) and long-lived (roughly 77). Donors of different ages were randomly distributed across sequencing lanes to avoid experimental bias. Using the same blood draw, the study looked at two additional independent replicas of 1 million unique cDNA reads for two donors, one aged 18 to 30 and the other aged 80 or older.

Based on the germline V gene, the CDR1 and CDR2 sequences are SGHRS and YFSETQ. The germline V and J ends show losses of 4 bases and 5 bases respectively, and no gene match explains 4 bases of the junction. The CDR3 sequence holds 13 residues, the cysteine and phenylalanine included. Solely the CDR3 DNA is kept, with 39 bases framed from the first base. This clonotype was found a few times. No cognate antigen has been identified for it. No base quality values were provided; no much bigger clone lies one nucleotide off. Here is what the overall study found, with its caveats: The CMV infection status of donors was not known, potentially confounding age-related changes in expanded clonotypes. Observed TCR beta diversity per million T cells fell roughly linearly with age, and a significant reduction was already apparent by age about 43. The long-lived group showed more naive CD4+ T cells, fewer expanded clones and increased TCR diversity than the aged group, suggesting age selection. A strong correlation was found between observed TCR beta diversity and the percentage of naive T cells measured by flow cytometry. Estimates of total diversity based on one million sequenced T cells were regarded as lower bounds and as underestimates. Conclusive comparison of naive and antigen-experienced compartments was prevented by the profiling of bulk unsorted PBMCs.

Libraries were built with 5' RACE. The sequencing machine was an Illumina HiSeq 2500. The second PCR ran for about 6 to 11 cycles and used a J-beta primer mix along with a sample-barcoded 5' primer. A template-switch 5' adaptor carrying 12 random nucleotides introduced a unique molecular identifier onto each TCR beta cDNA molecule. Each sample yielded at least 2.5 million CDR3-containing paired-end reads. All of the RNA was converted into first-strand cDNA using the Mint cDNA synthesis kit, with a TRBC-specific oligonucleotide serving as the primer. Following uracil-DNA glycosylase treatment, a first 18-cycle PCR with universal primers M1SS and BC2_uni_R was performed on all cDNA. In the authors' own workflow: Each sample was normalized by randomly selecting 1 million high-quality reads, each carrying a distinct molecular identifier. Reads sharing molecular identifiers were discarded rather than binned into consensus sequences. MiTCR, set to a Q25 quality threshold and the strictest error-elimination algorithm, was used for CDR3 identification, clonotype clustering and error correction. A nonparametric unseen species model using Euler transformation provided a lower-bound estimate of total TCR beta diversity. The public reads were run again by TCRdb, first through fastp at Q25 and then through MiXCR, and only productive beta chains were kept. Rows matching on CDR3 protein sequence are summarized as one entry with the most common DNA and genes. For this entry, the V and J calls and clone size follow TCRdb and not the study's own pipeline. This sample is represented by about a million distinct CDR3 sequences; 48% of them were singletons. In total, the top ten clones hold around 15% of the sample.

The donors were roughly 40 Caucasian individuals from Russia, aged roughly 6 to 100 years, who were systemically healthy. Each donor gave about 9.7 milliliters of peripheral blood, drawn into EDTA-treated Vacutainer tubes. PBMCs were isolated by Ficoll-Paque density-gradient centrifugation, with at least 6 million obtained per sample. Total RNA, at least 6 micrograms per sample, was extracted from PBMCs with Trizol reagent. For every donor, flow cytometry on a PBMC aliquot measured the percentage of naive CD45RAhigh/CD27high T cells. In this chain, TRBV5-1 is recombined with TRBJ2-7, with 9 bases in between that match TRBD2. This TCR derives from a young man in good health. The sample taken for sequencing was blood. The DNA reads as follows: TGCGCCAGCAGCCCCCGGACTAGCGACGAGCAGTACTTC. It translates to CASSPRTSDEQYF.